This TCR beta chain was profiled in a study of T-cell reconstitution after alpha-beta-depleted transplantation in children (dated by TCRdb to the mid-2010s). Regarding the research as a whole: Using TCR repertoire profiling, the study followed T-cell immune reconstitution in a quantitative way in children after TCRalphabeta/CD19-depleted allogeneic hematopoietic cell transplantation.

Its CDR3 holds 14 amino acids, cysteine through phenylalanine. Only the CDR3 DNA is retained, 42 bases long and in frame from the first base. From a lookup of the germline V gene, CDR1 and CDR2 are SGHRS and YFSETQ. V and J are truncated by 4 bases and 4 bases respectively, leaving an intervening sequence of 14 bases. Points on this clonotype: Its antigen target is currently unknown. No base-level quality is on record; no much larger clone is a single base apart.

The library relied on PCR. The sample was run on an Illumina HiSeq 2500. Molecular barcoding was employed in the preparation of TCR libraries, with unique molecular identifiers being used to normalize TCRbeta repertoire quantification. TCRdb ran its own pipeline on the public reads, namely fastp trimming at Q25 and MiXCR clone calling, and kept in-frame beta chains. Duplicate CDR3 protein sequences are folded into a single record with the most common DNA and genes. Present in this sample are 500,000 or so distinct CDR3 sequences, 32% of which were seen just once. The ten largest clones add up to 2% to 2.5% of the sample.

The chain was built from TRBV5-1 and TRBJ1-1; TRBD1 is perhaps the D gene, given 5 matching bases. The sample was PBMCs from the stem cell graft donor, taken from the stem cell graft. The TCR originated in a human donor who donated a stem cell graft to a child with aplastic anemia. The DNA sequence reads TGCGCCAGCAGCGGGCGGGGTCAGGGCACTGAAGCTTTCTTT. Its protein product is CASSGRGQGTEAFF.